These 6 T cell receptor beta chains were all obtained from the same sample, sequenced in a study of T-cell memory formation after mild COVID-19 (dated by TCRdb to the early 2020s). The library was prepared using 5' RACE. The instrument given in TCRdb is Illumina NovaSeq 6000. TCRdb reprocessed the public reads (quality trimming at Q25 with fastp, clone calling with MiXCR) and kept in-frame beta chains. Here each entry gathers all rows of one CDR3 protein and keeps the most common genes and DNA. Within this sample are roughly 150,000 distinct CDR3 sequences, with over 10% of them counted one time only. The ten top clones hold roughly 3.3% of the sample. The sequencing sample was made of PBMCs or a T cell subset sorted from them (not recorded which). The receptor set was obtained from a man younger than 30 who had mild COVID-19 (a few samples of this study predate the infection). The sample titles of this study are shuffled in the database, so cell type and time point are left out; the donor was told from shared clones.

The table lists this clonotype with a few counts. The rearrangement joins TRBV20-1 to TRBJ2-3; 13 bases line up with TRBD2. Germline V CDR1 and CDR2: DFQATT, SNEGSKA (reference sequence). With 4 bases clipped from V and 2 bases from J, the junction kept 3 bases outside the gene matches. CDR3 length: 15 amino acids. CDR3 DNA: TGCAGTGCTACAGGACTAGCGGGGGACACAGATACGCAGTATTTT. It encodes CSATGLAGDTDTQYF.

A few counts support this clonotype. The chain links TRBV7-9 to TRBJ1-2; D is unclear. Trimming pared 2 bases from V and 7 bases from J, leaving 11 bases between. Per the germline V gene, CDR1 is SEHNR and CDR2 is FQNEAQ (reference sequence). CDR3 length: 13 residues. The CDR3 protein is CASSLPLGSGYTF. CDR3 DNA sequence: TGTGCCAGCAGCTTACCATTGGGATCTGGCTACACCTTC.

The chain uses TRBV27 and TRBJ1-6; D is uncertain. V lost 3 bases and J lost 4, with 10 bases in between. The CDR3 is 15 residues long. Germline values: CDR1 MNHEY, CDR2 SMNVEV (reference sequence). The CDR3 bases are TGTGCCAGCAGTTTTCAGCGGTCGTATAATTCACCCCTCCACTTT. Translating it yields CASSFQRSYNSPLHF.

The chain combines TRBV28 with TRBJ1-1, with 7 bases matching TRBD1. The CDR3 spans 12 residues. Germline CDR1 reads MDHEN; CDR2 reads SYDVKM. J gave up 11 bases and V 3 bases, and 6 bases lay outside the gene matches. CDR3 amino acids: CASSFQGVTAFF. CDR3 coding DNA: TGTGCCAGCAGTTTCCAGGGGGTGACGGCTTTCTTT.

This clonotype has ten or more counts. The rearrangement uses TRBV29-1 and TRBJ2-1; 9 bases agree with TRBD1. The CDR3 is 12 residues long. With V trimmed by 6 bases and J by 11 bases, 8 bases remained unmatched. Germline V gives CDR1 SQVTM, CDR2 ANQGSEA. CDR3 sequence reads: CSVHTGGPQQFF. The CDR3 DNA reads as TGCAGCGTACACACAGGGGGCCCCCAGCAGTTCTTC.

This clonotype was detected ten times or more. The chain couples TRBV3-1 to TRBJ2-5; weak D call: TRBD1 (6 bases). The CDR3 spans 12 residues. V was trimmed by 4 bases and J by 4 bases, leaving 7 bases between them. Germline CDR1 LGHDT, CDR2 YNNKEL (reference sequence). The DNA for the CDR3 is TGTGCCAGCAGCCCACAGGGAGAGACCCAGTACTTC. Translated: CASSPQGETQYF.